The text below deals with one T cell receptor (beta chain). No antigen is known for it. No much larger clone is present one base from it, and per-base qualities are unavailable. These data belong to a study of blood T cell repertoires in COVID-19 (dated by TCRdb to about 2020). Some background on the complete study: Samples covering the acute and convalescent phases of COVID-19 were provided by collaborators in the United States, Italy and Spain. The prospective study material was composed of cDNA or gDNA derived from T cells, B-cell-depleted T cells, or PBMCs. The dataset comprised deeply sampled blood TCRbeta repertoires from subjects exposed to, actively infected with, or recovered from COVID-19. The sample metadata nearly always contained a de-identified subject ID, COVID-19 status, age in years and sex. The samples were drawn from two sources: the first 160 participants of the ongoing ImmuneRACE study, and over 950 subjects contributed by 6 global collaborators. A freely available public database, intended as a resource for researchers studying the immune response to SARS-CoV-2, is where the repertoires were released. Where HLA class I and class II types were available, the types were taken from metadata supplied by the sample provider, not from assay-based typing.

CDR1 and CDR2 are drawn from the germline V gene (reference sequence): GTSNPN, SVGIG. The CDR3, cysteine through phenylalanine, is 14 amino acids long. The retained sequence is limited to the CDR3, 42 bases, with the frame set at the first base. Clipping removes 2 bases from V and 9 bases from J, with 5 as the unmatched junction base count. The full study reports these points: The amount of clinical and demographic metadata varied by source and participant and was provided uncurated.

TCRbeta CDR3 regions were amplified from genomic DNA by means of the immunoSEQ Assay, a bias-controlled multiplex PCR. Turning to the authors' computational methods: Within the assay, amplification of reference gene primers was used to estimate how many nucleated cells each sample contained. Sequence reads were collapsed and filtered to measure the absolute abundance of every unique TCRbeta CDR3 rearrangement. For each sample, productive Simpson clonality was calculated as the square root of Simpson's diversity index across productive rearrangements. TCRdb limited this immuneACCESS table to in-frame rearrangements with V and J called. A share of clones is missing; checked studies link under half to unresolved V genes, and the rest is unexplained. That table furnishes V, J and clone size, whereas the DNA furnished D and trimming. Recorded for this sample are a few hundred thousand clones; approximately 90% of them occurred a single time. Of the sample, about 4% is held by the ten largest clones.

In the prospective study, participants were roughly 18 to 89 years old, resided in about two dozen geographic areas of the United States, and were enrolled through a virtual design. Cohort assignment in the prospective study relied on participant-reported clinical history from a screening survey and a study questionnaire. Recovered participants in ImmuneRACE Cohort 3 were defined as having two consecutive negative NP/OP PCR tests, clearance from a healthcare professional, or resolution of symptoms. Mobile phlebotomists in the prospective study collected whole blood, serum and a nasopharyngeal or oropharyngeal swab from every participant. Additional blood draws and questionnaires over an approximately two-month period could optionally be provided by prospective study participants. Before DNA extraction, prospective study blood samples were shipped either frozen or at room temperature.

The sample taken for sequencing was PBMCs or T cells enriched from blood (not recorded which). The source of this sequence is a woman between 25 and 40 years old who had recovered from COVID-19. The chain was built from TRBV30 and TRBJ2-1, and 12 junctional nucleotides match TRBD2. The DNA is as follows: TGTGCCTGGAGTTGGCTAGCGGGAGGGGGTGAGCAGTTCTTC. The translation is CAWSWLAGGGEQFF.